This T cell receptor beta chain was sequenced during a study of neoadjuvant anti-PD-1 for oral cavity cancer. Notes on the study in general: Higher pretreatment blood Treg/Th17 ratios correlated with higher pretreatment blood and lower post-treatment tumor TCRbeta clonality. PBMC Gini-index clonality exceeded responders' in non-responders post-nivolumab. Only three patients per response group were TCR-analyzed; validation needed.

The repertoire was sequenced with immunoSEQ multiplex PCR; TCRdb's copy has only in-frame clones and lacks some. The sample comprises more than 7,000 clones, roughly 64% of which are singletons, and 4.2% rests with the top ten. A word on this clone: The antigen remains unidentified.

As to time point: after neoadjuvant nivolumab, at surgical resection. Patients had HPV-negative, locally advanced oral cavity squamous cell carcinoma. Germline-derived CDR1 and CDR2 are SGHRS and YFSETQ. Trimming took 3 bases from V and 6 from J, leaving 16 bases between them. This CDR3 contains 14 residues. The sequence came from a person between 35 and 79 years old with oral cavity squamous cell carcinoma. The starting material was PBMCs, obtained after nivolumab (anti-PD-1) treatment. The rearrangement links TRBV5-1 to TRBJ2-7; D is undetermined. For the CDR3, the DNA is TGCGCCAGCAGCTCCGAAAACCGACCGGGCGAGCAGTACTTC. Its translation is CASSSENRPGEQYF.